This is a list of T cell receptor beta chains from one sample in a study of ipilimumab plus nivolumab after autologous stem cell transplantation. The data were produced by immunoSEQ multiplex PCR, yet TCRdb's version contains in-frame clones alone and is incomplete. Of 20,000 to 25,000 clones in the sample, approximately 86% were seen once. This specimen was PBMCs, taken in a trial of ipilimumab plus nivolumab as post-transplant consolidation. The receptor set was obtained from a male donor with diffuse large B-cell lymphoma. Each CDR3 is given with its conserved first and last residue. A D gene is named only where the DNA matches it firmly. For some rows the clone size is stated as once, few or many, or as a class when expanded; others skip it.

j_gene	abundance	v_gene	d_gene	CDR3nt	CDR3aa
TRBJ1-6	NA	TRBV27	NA	TGTGCCAGCAGCCCCGGTCCCAATTCACCCCTCCACTTT	CASSPGPNSPLHF
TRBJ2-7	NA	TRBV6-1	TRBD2	TGTGCCAGCAGTGCCCGACTAGCGGGGGGCTACGAGCAGTACTTC	CASSARLAGGYEQYF
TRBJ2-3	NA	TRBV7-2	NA	TGTGCCAGCAGCTTAGGTGCGACGGCCACAGATACGCAGTATTTT	CASSLGATATDTQYF
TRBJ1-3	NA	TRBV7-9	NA	TGTGCCAGCAGCTTAGGTGAAAACACCATATATTTT	CASSLGENTIYF
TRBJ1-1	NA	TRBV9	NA	TGTGCCAGCAGCGATATGGGTACCGTCACTGAAGCTTTCTTT	CASSDMGTVTEAFF
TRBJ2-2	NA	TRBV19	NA	TGTGCCACCCTGGGACGAAACACCGGGGAGCTGTTTTTT	CATLGRNTGELFF
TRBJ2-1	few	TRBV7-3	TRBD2	TGTGCCAGCAGCCAGGGACTAGCGGGACCCCGGGTCTTC	CASSQGLAGPRVF
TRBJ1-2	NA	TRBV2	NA	TGTGCCAGCACCCAAGGCAGGGGTAGGGATGGCTACACCTTC	CASTQGRGRDGYTF
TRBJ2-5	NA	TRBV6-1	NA	TGTGCCAGCAGTCGAACCTACTCACAAGAGACCCAGTACTTC	CASSRTYSQETQYF
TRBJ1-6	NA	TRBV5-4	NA	TGTGCCAGCAGCTTGGCCCCCAGGGGTGGTTCACCCCTCCACTTT	CASSLAPRGGSPLHF
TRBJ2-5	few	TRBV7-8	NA	TGTGCCAGCAGCTTCCCCATTCCGGGCCTTGAAGAGACCCAGTACTTC	CASSFPIPGLEETQYF
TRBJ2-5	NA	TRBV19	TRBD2	TGTGCCAGTAGTAACAGGCAGCGGGGGCGGGAGACCCAGTACTTC	CASSNRQRGRETQYF
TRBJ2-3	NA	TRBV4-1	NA	TGCGCCAGCAGCTCCTCGCTAGGCCGCACAGATACGCAGTATTTT	CASSSSLGRTDTQYF
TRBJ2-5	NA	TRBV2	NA	TGTGCCAGCAGTCAACTCACGACACACCGCCAAGAGACCCAGTACTTC	CASSQLTTHRQETQYF
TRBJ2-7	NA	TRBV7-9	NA	TGTGCCAGCAGCTTAGCGCAGGGGCCGGGTCCCTACGAGCAGTACTTC	CASSLAQGPGPYEQYF
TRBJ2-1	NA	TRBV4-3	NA	TGCGCCAGCACCCTAGGGGATGAGCAGTTCTTC	CASTLGDEQFF
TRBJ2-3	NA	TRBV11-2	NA	TGTGCCAGCAGCTTCTACGGACAAGATACGCAGTATTTT	CASSFYGQDTQYF
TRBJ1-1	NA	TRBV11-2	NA	TGTGCCAGCAGCTTTGCCGCGAAGGGTAGAGGAGCTTTCTTT	CASSFAAKGRGAFF
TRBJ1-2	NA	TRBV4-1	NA	TGCGCCAGCAGCCGCCCGTCGAGGGACGGCTACACCTTC	CASSRPSRDGYTF
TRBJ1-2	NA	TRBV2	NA	TGTGCCAGCAGTGAAGGGACGGATAACTATGGCTACACCTTC	CASSEGTDNYGYTF
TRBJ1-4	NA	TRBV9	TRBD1	TGTGCCAGCAGCGCGACGGACAGGGGGCGTGAAAAACTGTTTTTT	CASSATDRGREKLFF
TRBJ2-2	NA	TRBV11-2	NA	TGTGCCAGCAGCTTAATCCGTCTAGCTACCGGGGAGCTGTTTTTT	CASSLIRLATGELFF
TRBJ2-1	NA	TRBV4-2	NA	TGTGCCAGCAGCCAAGATGAGGCCGGCCTCAACTACAATGAGCAGTTCTTC	CASSQDEAGLNYNEQFF
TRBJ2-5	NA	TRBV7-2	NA	TGTGCCAGCAGCTTCACCGGACGCCAAGAGACCCAGTACTTC	CASSFTGRQETQYF
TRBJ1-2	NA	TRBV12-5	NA	TGTGCTAGTGGTTTGGACCCCGCAGTTACCAATGGCTACACCTTC	CASGLDPAVTNGYTF
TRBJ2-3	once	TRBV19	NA	TGTGCCAGTAGTCTCGACGGCAGCACAGATACGCAGTATTTT	CASSLDGSTDTQYF
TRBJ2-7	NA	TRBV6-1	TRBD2	TGTGCCAGCAGTGTTCTAGCGGGGGCCTACGAGCAGTACTTC	CASSVLAGAYEQYF
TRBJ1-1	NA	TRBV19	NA	TGTGCCAGTAGTATAACCCACGGAACTGAAGCTTTCTTT	CASSITHGTEAFF
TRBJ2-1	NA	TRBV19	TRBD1	TGTGCCAGTAGTCCATCAACAGGGGGCAGGCAGTTCTTC	CASSPSTGGRQFF
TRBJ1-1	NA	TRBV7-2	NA	TGTGCCAGCAGTTTCTCCCTGGGGAACACTGAAGCTTTCTTT	CASSFSLGNTEAFF
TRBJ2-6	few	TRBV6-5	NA	TGTGCCAGCAGTTACCCGGTCGGCTCTGGGGCCAACGTCCTGACTTTC	CASSYPVGSGANVLTF
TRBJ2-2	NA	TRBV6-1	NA	TGTGCCATTTGGGGGAACACCGGGGAGCTGTTTTTT	CAIWGNTGELFF
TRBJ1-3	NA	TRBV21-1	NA	TGTGCCAGCAGCAAAGAACGGGGGAACACCATATATTTT	CASSKERGNTIYF
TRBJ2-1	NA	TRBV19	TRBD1	TGTGCCAGTAGTAAGGGCGGGACAGGGTCCAACGAGCAGTTCTTC	CASSKGGTGSNEQFF
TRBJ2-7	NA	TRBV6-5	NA	TGTGCCAGCAGTTACTCGTACGACTCCTACGAGCAGTACTTC	CASSYSYDSYEQYF
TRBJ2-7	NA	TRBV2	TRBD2	TGTGCCAGCAGTGCCGGAACTAGCGGGGGCACCTACGAGCAGTACTTC	CASSAGTSGGTYEQYF
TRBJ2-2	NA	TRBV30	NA	TGTGCCTGGAGTCAGGGCGGGGAGCTGTTTTTT	CAWSQGGELFF
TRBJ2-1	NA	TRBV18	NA	TGTGCCAGCTCACCCGGAGGGCCGGGCAATGAGCAGTTCTTC	CASSPGGPGNEQFF
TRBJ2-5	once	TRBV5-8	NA	TGTGCCAGCAGCTTCTCAGGGTGGGGCCAAGAGACCCAGTACTTC	CASSFSGWGQETQYF
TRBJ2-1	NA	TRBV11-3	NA	TGTGCCAGCAGCTTAAATTACAATGAGCAGTTCTTC	CASSLNYNEQFF
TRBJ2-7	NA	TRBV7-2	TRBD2	TGTGCCAGCAGCTTTCAACCCGCGGGGGATACCTACGAGCAGTACTTC	CASSFQPAGDTYEQYF
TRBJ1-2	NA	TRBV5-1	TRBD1	TGCGCCAGCAGCTTGGAGGAGAGGGGGCGCGGTGGCTACACCTTC	CASSLEERGRGGYTF
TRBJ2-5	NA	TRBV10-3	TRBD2	TGTGCCATCAGTGAGTCGAAAACTAGCGGGGTTTCCCAAGAGACCCAGTACTTC	CAISESKTSGVSQETQYF
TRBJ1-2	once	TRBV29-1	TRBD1	TGCAGCGTTGTTGGACTGAACAGGGGGACGTATGGCTACACCTTC	CSVVGLNRGTYGYTF
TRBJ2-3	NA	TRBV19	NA	TGTGCCAGTAGTATCGTGGGGTCCACAGATACGCAGTATTTT	CASSIVGSTDTQYF
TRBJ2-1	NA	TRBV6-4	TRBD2	TGTGCCAGCAGTCCCTCAGATGGCGGGGGGACAAACAATGAGCAGTTCTTC	CASSPSDGGGTNNEQFF
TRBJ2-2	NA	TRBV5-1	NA	TGCGCCAGCAGCCGGGGAGACCACAACACCGGGGAGCTGTTTTTT	CASSRGDHNTGELFF
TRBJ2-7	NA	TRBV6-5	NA	TGTGCCAGCCAAAGGGGTAACGAGCAGTACTTC	CASQRGNEQYF
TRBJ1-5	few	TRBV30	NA	TGTGCCTGGAGTGTAACTGATAGCAATCAGCCCCAGCATTTT	CAWSVTDSNQPQHF
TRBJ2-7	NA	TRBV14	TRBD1	TGTGCCAGCAGCATTGGACGGACAGGGGGTTACGAGCAGTACTTC	CASSIGRTGGYEQYF
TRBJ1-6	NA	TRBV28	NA	TGTGCCAGCTCCCCCTGGGAGGGAGACCCCCACTTT	CASSPWEGDPHF
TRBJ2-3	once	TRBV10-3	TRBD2	TGTGCCATCAGGGCGGGGGGCCCCACAGATACGCAGTATTTT	CAIRAGGPTDTQYF
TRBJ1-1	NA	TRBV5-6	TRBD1	TGTGCCAGCAGCGGTGCCGGGACAGCGAACACTGAAGCTTTCTTT	CASSGAGTANTEAFF